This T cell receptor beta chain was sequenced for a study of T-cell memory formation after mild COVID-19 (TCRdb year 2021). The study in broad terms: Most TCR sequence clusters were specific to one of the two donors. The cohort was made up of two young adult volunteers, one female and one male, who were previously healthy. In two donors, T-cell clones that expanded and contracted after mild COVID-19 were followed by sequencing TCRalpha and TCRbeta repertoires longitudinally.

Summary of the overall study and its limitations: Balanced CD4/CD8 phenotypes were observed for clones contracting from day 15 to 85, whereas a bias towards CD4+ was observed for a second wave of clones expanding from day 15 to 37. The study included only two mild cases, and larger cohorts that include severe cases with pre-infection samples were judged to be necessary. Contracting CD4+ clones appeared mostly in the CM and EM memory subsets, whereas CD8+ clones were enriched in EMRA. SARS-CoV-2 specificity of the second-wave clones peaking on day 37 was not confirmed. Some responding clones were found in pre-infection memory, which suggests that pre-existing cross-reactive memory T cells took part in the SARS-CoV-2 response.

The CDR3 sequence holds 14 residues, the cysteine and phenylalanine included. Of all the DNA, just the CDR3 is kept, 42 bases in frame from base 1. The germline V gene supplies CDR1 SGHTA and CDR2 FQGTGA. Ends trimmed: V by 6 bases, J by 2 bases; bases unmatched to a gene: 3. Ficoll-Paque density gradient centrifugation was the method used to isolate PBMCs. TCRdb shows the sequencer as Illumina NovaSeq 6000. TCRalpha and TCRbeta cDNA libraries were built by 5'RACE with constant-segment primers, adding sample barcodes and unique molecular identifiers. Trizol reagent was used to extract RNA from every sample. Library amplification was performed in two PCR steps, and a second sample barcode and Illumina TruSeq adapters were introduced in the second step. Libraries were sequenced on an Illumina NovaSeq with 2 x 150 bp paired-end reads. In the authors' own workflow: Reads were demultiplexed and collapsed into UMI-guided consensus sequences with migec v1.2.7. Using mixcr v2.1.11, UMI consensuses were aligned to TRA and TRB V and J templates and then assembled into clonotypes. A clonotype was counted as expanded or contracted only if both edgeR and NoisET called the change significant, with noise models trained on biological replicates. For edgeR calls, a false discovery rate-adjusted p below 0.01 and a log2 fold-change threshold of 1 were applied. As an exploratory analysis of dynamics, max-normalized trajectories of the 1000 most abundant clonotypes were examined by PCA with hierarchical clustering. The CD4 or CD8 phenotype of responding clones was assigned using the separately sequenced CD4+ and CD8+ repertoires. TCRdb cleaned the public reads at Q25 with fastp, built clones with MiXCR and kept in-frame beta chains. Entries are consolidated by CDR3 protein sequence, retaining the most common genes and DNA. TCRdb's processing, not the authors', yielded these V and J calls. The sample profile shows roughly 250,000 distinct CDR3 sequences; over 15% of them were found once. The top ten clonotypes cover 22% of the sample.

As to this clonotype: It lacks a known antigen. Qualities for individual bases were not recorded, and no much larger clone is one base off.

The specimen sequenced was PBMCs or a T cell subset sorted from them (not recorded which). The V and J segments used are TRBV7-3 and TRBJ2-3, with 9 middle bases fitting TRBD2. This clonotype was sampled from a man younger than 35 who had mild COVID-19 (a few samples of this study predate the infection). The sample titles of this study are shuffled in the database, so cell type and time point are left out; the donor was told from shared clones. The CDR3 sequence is CASRAGGATDTQYF. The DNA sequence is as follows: TGTGCCAGCAGAGCGGGGGGCGCCACAGATACGCAGTATTTT. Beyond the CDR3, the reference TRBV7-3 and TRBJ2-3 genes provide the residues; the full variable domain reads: GAGVSQTPSNKVTEKGKYVELRCDPISGHTALYWYRQSLGQGPEFLIYFQGTGAADDSGLPNDRFFAVRPEGSVSTLKIQRTERGDSAVYLCASRAGGATDTQYFGPGTRLTVL.